This T cell receptor beta chain came from a study of T-cell memory formation after mild COVID-19. This clonotype occurred a few times. The antigen remains unidentified. TCR alpha and TCR beta cDNA libraries with sample barcodes and UMIs came from 5'RACE using constant-segment primers. TCRdb re-derived calls from the 5' RACE reads in MiXCR, one entry per CDR3 protein. The table has fewer than 600,000 distinct CDR3 sequences, less than 25% seen once. V shed 0 bases and J shed 4 bases, with 4 bases lying between them. Germline V gene sequence: CDR1 SGHTA, CDR2 FQGNSA. The CDR3 loop spans 12 amino acids. Regarding the study as a whole: Researchers could not confirm that second-wave clones peaking on day 37 targeted SARS-CoV-2. There was a balanced CD4/CD8 profile in clones contracting day 15 to 85, and later expanders leaned CD4+. For contracting clones, CD4+ ones sat mainly in CM and EM, CD8+ in EMRA.

Sequencing used PBMCs or a T cell subset sorted from them (not recorded which). The TCR was taken from an adult woman who had mild COVID-19 (a few samples of this study predate the infection). Cell type and time point are not known. The gene calls are TRBV7-2 and TRBJ2-7; D unclear. The CDR3 region has the DNA TGTGCCAGCAGCTTAGCGAAGTACGAGCAGTACTTC. Its protein is CASSLAKYEQYF.